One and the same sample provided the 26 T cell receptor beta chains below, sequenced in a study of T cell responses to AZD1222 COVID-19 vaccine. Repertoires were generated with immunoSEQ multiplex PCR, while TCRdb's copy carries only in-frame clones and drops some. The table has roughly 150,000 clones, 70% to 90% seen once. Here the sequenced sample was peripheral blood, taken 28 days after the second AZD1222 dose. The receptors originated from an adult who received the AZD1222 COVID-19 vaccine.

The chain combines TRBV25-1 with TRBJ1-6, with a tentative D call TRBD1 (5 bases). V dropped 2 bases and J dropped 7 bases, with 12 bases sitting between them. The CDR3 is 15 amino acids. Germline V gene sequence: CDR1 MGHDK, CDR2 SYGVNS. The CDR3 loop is CASSELGRENSPLHF. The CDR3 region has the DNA TGTGCCAGCAGTGAACTGGGCAGGGAGAATTCACCCCTCCACTTT. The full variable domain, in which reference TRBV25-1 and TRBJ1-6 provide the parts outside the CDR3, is EADIYQTPRYLVIGTGKKITLECSQTMGHDKMYWYQQDPGMELHLIHYSYGVNSTEKGDLSSESTVSRIRTEHFPLTLESARPSHTSQYLCASSELGRENSPLHFGNGTRLTVT.

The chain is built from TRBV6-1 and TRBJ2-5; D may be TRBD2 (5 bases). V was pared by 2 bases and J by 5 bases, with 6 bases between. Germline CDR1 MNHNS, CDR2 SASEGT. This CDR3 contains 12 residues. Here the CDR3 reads CASSERRETQYF. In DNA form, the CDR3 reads TGTGCCAGCAGTGAAAGGAGGGAGACCCAGTACTTC.

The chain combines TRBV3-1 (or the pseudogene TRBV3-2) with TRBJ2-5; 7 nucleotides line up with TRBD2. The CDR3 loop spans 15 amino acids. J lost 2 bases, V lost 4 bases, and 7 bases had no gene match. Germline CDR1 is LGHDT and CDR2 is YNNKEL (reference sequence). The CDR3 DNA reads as TGTGCCAGCAGCCGAGCGGGGTCAAGGCAAGAGACCCAGTACTTC. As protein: CASSRAGSRQETQYF.

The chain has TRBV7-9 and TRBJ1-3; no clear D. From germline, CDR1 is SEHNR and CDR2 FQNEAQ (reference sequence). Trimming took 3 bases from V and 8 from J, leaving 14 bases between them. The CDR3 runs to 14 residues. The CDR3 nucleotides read TGTGCCAGCAGCTTTTATCGGGGAACAGACACCATATATTTT. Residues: CASSFYRGTDTIYF.

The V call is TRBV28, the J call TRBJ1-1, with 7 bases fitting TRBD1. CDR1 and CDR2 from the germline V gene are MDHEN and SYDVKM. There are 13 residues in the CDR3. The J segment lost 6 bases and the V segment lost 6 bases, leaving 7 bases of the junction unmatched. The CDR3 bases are TGTGCCAGCAGATCAATAAGGGGGCCTGAAGCTTTCTTT. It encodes CASRSIRGPEAFF.

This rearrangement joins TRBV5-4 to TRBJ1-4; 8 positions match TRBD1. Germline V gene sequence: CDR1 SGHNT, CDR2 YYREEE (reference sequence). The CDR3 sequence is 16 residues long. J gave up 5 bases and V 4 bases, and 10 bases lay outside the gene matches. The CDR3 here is CASSAGQGGTNEKLFF. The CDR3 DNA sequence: TGTGCCAGCAGCGCCGGACAGGGTGGTACCAATGAAAAACTGTTTTTT.

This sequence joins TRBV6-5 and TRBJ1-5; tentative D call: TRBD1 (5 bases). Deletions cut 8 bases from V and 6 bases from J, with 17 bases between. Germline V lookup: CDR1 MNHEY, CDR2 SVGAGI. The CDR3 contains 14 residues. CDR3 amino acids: CASPGNSDGQPQHF. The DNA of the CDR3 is TGTGCCAGCCCAGGGAATTCAGACGGTCAGCCCCAGCATTTT.

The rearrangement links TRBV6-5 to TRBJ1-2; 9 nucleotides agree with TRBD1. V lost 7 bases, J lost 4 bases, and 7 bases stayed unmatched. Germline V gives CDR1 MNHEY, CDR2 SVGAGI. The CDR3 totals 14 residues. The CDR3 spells CASTGQGIFYGYTF. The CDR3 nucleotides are TGTGCCAGCACGGGACAGGGTATTTTCTATGGCTACACCTTC.

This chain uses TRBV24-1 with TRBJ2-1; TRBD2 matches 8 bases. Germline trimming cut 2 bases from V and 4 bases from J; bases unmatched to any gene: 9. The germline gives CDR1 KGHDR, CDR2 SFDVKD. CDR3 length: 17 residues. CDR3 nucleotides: TGTGCCACCAGTGATTCGCGGGGGGCCCATGGGTACAATGAGCAGTTCTTC. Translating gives CATSDSRGAHGYNEQFF.

The CDR3 here is CASSRARTSGEETQYF. In DNA form, the CDR3 reads TGTGCCAGCAGCCGAGCCAGGACTAGCGGGGAAGAGACCCAGTACTTC. V and J are TRBV14 and TRBJ2-5; 12 bases agree with TRBD2. V trimming: 4 bases; J trimming: 3 bases; junction bases outside the gene matches: 6. This CDR3 comprises 16 residues. Germline loops: CDR1 SGHDN, CDR2 FVKESK. The full variable domain, completed using reference TRBV14 and TRBJ2-5, is EAGVTQFPSHSVIEKGQTVTLRCDPISGHDNLYWYRRVMGKEIKFLLHFVKESKQDESGMPNNRFLAERTGGTYSTLKVQPAELEDSGVYFCASSRARTSGEETQYFGPGTRLLVL.

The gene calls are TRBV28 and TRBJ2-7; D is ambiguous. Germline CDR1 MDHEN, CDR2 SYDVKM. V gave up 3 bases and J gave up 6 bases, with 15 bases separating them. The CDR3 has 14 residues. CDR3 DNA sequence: TGTGCCAGCAGTTTCCCCCCTTTTCGCTCCGAGCAGTACTTC. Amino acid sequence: CASSFPPFRSEQYF.

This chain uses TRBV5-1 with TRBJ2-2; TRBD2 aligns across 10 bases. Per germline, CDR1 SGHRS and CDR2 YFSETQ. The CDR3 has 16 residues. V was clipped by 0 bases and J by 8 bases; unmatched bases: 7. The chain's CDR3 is CASSLVPSGSAGELFF. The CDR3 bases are TGCGCCAGCAGCTTGGTGCCTAGCGGGAGTGCTGGGGAGCTGTTTTTT.

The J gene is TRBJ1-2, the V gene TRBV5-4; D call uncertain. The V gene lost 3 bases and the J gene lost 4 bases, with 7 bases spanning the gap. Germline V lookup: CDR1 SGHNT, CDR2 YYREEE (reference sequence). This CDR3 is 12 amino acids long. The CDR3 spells CASSSGPYGYTF. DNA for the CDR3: TGTGCCAGCAGCTCCGGCCCCTATGGCTACACCTTC.

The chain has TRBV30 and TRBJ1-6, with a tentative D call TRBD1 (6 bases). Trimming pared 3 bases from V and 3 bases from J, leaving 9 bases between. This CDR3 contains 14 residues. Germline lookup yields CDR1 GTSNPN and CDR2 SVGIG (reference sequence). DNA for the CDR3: TGTGCCTGGAGCCTGGACAGCTATAATTCACCCCTCCACTTT. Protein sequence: CAWSLDSYNSPLHF.

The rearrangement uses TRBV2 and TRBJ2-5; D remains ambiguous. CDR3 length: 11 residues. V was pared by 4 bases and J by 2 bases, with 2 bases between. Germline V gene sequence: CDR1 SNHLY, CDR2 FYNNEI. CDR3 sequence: CASSVQETQYF. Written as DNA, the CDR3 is TGTGCCAGCAGTGTACAAGAGACCCAGTACTTC.

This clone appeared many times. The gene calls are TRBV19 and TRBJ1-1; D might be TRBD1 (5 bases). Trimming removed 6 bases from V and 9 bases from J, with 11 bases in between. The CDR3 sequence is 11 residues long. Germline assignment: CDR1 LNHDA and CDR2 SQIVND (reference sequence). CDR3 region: CASRRQSKAFF. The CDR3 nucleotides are TGTGCCAGTAGAAGACAGTCCAAAGCTTTCTTT.

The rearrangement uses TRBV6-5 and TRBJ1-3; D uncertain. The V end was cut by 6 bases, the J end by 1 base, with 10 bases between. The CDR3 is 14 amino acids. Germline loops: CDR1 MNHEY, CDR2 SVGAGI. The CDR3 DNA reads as TGTGCCAGCAGCCCAGGTGGATCTGGAAACACCATATATTTT. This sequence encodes CASSPGGSGNTIYF.

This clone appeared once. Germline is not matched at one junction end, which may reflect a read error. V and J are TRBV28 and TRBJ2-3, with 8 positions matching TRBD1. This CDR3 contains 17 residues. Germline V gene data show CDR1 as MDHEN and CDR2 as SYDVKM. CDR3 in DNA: TGTGCCAGCAGCTTATCGCAGGGGGCCCCCTTCACAGATACGCAGTATTTT. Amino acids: CASSLSQGAPFTDTQYF.

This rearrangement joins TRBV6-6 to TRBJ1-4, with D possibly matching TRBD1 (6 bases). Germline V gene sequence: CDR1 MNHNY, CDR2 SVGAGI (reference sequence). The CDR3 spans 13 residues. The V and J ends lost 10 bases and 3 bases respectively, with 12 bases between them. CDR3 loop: CATQGRSNEKLFF. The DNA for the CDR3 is TGTGCCACCCAGGGGAGGTCTAATGAAAAACTGTTTTTT.

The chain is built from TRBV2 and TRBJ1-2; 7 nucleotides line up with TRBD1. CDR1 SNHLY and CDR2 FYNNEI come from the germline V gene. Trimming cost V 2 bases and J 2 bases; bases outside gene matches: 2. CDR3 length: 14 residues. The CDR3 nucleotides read TGTGCCAGCAGTGAATCCAGGGGGAACTATGGCTACACCTTC. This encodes CASSESRGNYGYTF.

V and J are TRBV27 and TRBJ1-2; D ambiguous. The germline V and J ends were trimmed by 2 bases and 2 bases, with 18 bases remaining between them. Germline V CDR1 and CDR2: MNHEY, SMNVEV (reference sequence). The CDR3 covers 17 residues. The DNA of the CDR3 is TGTGCCAGCAGTTTAACGGGGTCCAGAATTATGAACTATGGCTACACCTTC. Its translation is CASSLTGSRIMNYGYTF.

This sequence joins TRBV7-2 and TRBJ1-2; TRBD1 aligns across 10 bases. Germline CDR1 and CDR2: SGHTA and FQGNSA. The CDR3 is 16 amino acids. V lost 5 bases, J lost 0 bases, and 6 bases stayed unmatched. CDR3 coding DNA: TGTGCCAGCAGCATAGGGACAGGGGAAGCTAACTATGGCTACACCTTC. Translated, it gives CASSIGTGEANYGYTF.

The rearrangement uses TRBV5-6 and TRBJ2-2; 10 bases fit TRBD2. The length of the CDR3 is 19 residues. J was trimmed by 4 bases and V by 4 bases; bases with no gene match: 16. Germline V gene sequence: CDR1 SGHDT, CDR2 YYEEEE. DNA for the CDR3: TGTGCCAGCAGCCCCATAGCGGGGGGCCATATTCAGGGCACCGGGGAGCTGTTTTTT. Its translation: CASSPIAGGHIQGTGELFF.

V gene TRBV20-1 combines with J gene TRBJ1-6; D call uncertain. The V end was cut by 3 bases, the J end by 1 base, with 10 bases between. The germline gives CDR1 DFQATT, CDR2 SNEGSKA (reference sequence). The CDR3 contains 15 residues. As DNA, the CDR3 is TGCAGTGCTAGTCCTGGGGTTTCCTATAATTCACCCCTCCACTTT. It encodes CSASPGVSYNSPLHF.

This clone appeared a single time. The CDR3 nucleotides read TGTGCCAGCAGCCGGACAGGGGCCGAAGGGGAAAAACTGTTTTTT. Its protein is CASSRTGAEGEKLFF. V and J are TRBV7-3 and TRBJ1-4; 9 bases line up with TRBD1. Looked up from germline, CDR1 is SGHTA and CDR2 is FQGTGA. The CDR3 totals 15 residues. V shed 5 bases and J 8 bases; nucleotides not matched to a gene: 9.

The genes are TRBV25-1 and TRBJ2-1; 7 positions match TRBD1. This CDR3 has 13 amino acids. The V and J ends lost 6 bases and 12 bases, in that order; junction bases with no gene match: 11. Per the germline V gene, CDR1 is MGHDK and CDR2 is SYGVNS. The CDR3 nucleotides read TGTGCCAGCAGACCGGGACAGATCCATGGGCAGTTCTTC. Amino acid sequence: CASRPGQIHGQFF.